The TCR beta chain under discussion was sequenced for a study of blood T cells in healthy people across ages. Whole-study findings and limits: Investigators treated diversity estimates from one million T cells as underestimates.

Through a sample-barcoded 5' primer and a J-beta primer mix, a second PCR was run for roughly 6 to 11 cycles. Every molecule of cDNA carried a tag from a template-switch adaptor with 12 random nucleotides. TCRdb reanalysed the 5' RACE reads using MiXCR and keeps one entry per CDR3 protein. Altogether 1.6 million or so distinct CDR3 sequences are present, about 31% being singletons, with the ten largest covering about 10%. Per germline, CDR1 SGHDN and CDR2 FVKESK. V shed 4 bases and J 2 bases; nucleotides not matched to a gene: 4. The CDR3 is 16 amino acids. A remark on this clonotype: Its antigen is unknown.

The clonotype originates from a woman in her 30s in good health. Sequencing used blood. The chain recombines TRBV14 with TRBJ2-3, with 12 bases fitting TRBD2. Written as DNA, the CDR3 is TGTGCCAGCAGCCCCCCTAGCGGGAGGGCCACAGATACGCAGTATTTT. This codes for CASSPPSGRATDTQYF.